These 24 T cell receptor beta chains share one sample of origin, sequenced in a study of control samples from healthy donors and cancer patients. TCRdb keeps only in-frame clones here, not all; method: immunoSEQ multiplex PCR. The sample lists 100,000 to 150,000 clones, roughly 90% seen once, with 7.8% in the top ten. The specimen was blood. The receptors were gathered from a woman between 18 and 29 years old in good health.

This chain joins TRBV14 and TRBJ2-3, with D perhaps given as TRBD1 or TRBD2 (5 bases each). The CDR3 runs to 16 residues. CDR1 and CDR2 (germline): SGHDN, FVKESK. Deletions cut 1 base from V and 10 bases from J, with 21 bases between. CDR3 sequence (DNA): TGTGCCAGCAGCCAAGGGAGGCGTGGACAAGGGAATGCGCAGTATTTT. It specifies CASSQGRRGQGNAQYF.

The rearrangement links TRBV7-3 to TRBJ2-3; D unresolved. V was trimmed by 2 bases and J by 0 bases, leaving 9 bases between them. Germline V lookup: CDR1 SGHTA, CDR2 FQGTGA. This CDR3 is built from 15 residues. In DNA, the CDR3 is TGTGCCAGCAGCTTACAGCCAGCCAGCACAGATACGCAGTATTTT. It encodes CASSLQPASTDTQYF.

The rearrangement joins TRBV6-5 to TRBJ1-5; D possibly corresponds to TRBD1 (6 bases). This CDR3 contains 16 residues. Germline CDR1 and CDR2: MNHEY and SVGAGI. V was pared by 0 bases and J by 1 base, with 10 bases between. The CDR3 DNA sequence: TGTGCCAGCAGTTACTCTTACGGGGGCAGCAATCAGCCCCAGCATTTT. This codes for CASSYSYGGSNQPQHF.

The chain has TRBV30 and TRBJ1-2; 9 bases are shared with TRBD1. V shed 1 base, J shed 6 bases, and the junction held 18 bases outside the gene matches. Germline-derived CDR1 and CDR2 are GTSNPN and SVGIG (reference sequence). This CDR3 contains 18 residues. The CDR3 is CAWSDGQDRGTSGDGYTF. For the CDR3, the DNA is TGTGCCTGGAGTGACGGCCAAGACAGGGGGACCTCGGGAGATGGCTACACCTTC.

As to this clone: This specimen includes other DNA sequences encoding the same CDR3. The chain recombines TRBV5-1 with TRBJ1-1, with TRBD1 as a possible D gene (6 bases). V gave up 0 bases and J gave up 2 bases, with 8 bases separating them. The CDR3 loop spans 14 amino acids. Germline V gives CDR1 SGHRS, CDR2 YFSETQ. CDR3 in amino acids: CASSLDGGNTEAFF. DNA of the CDR3: TGCGCCAGCAGCTTGGACGGGGGCAACACTGAAGCTTTCTTT.

The chain couples TRBV11-2 to TRBJ1-1; TRBD1 is a possible D gene (5 bases). Germline CDR1 and CDR2: SGHAT and FQNNGV. This CDR3 comprises 11 residues. Trimming pared 4 bases from V and 5 bases from J, leaving 5 bases between. CDR3 sequence reads: CASSSGTEAFF. The CDR3 bases are TGTGCCAGCAGCTCAGGGACTGAAGCTTTCTTT. The full variable domain, with the rest looked up from reference TRBV11-2 and TRBJ1-1, is EAGVAQSPRYKIIEKRQSVAFWCNPISGHATLYWYQQILGQGPKLLIQFQNNGVVDDSQLPKDRFSAERLKGVDSTLKIQPAKLEDSAVYLCASSSGTEAFFGQGTRLTVV.

The rearrangement joins TRBV3-1 (or the pseudogene TRBV3-2) to TRBJ2-3; 11 bases align to TRBD2. Trimming at V came to 3 bases and at J to 4 bases, leaving 3 bases not matched to a gene. Per the germline V gene, CDR1 is LGHDT and CDR2 is YNNKEL (reference sequence). The CDR3 runs 15 residues. CDR3 residues: CASSQIAGGADTQYF. DNA for the CDR3: TGTGCCAGCAGCCAGATAGCGGGAGGGGCAGATACGCAGTATTTT.

The gene calls are TRBV27 and TRBJ2-3, with D maybe TRBD1 (5 bases). This CDR3 region has 14 residues. The V gene's germline CDR1 is MNHEY and CDR2 SMNVEV (reference sequence). Trimming left V 4 bases short and J 0 bases short, with 8 bases between. CDR3 amino acids: CASSYRGSTDTQYF. The CDR3 DNA reads TGTGCCAGCAGTTATAGGGGTAGCACAGATACGCAGTATTTT.

V is TRBV27 and J is TRBJ2-5; 11 bases match TRBD2. Germline CDR1 and CDR2: MNHEY and SMNVEV (reference sequence). V shed 4 bases and J 4 bases; nucleotides not matched to a gene: 14. The CDR3 sequence is 18 residues long. The chain's CDR3 is CASSSRTGTSGEGETQYF. CDR3 nucleotides: TGTGCCAGCAGTTCCCGCACCGGGACTAGCGGAGAGGGAGAGACCCAGTACTTC.

The chain is built from TRBV9 and TRBJ2-3; 12 nucleotides match TRBD2. Germline CDR1 reads SGDLS; CDR2 reads YYNGEE. The CDR3 totals 15 residues. Unmatched junction bases numbered 1, after V lost 4 bases and J lost 1 base. This chain's CDR3 is CASSRLAGGTDTQYF. The CDR3, as DNA: TGTGCCAGCAGCCGACTAGCGGGGGGCACAGATACGCAGTATTTT.

In its sample, this clone was seen once. The chain recombines TRBV28 with TRBJ2-2; D unresolved. CDR3 length: 13 amino acids. V lost 10 bases and J 7 bases, leaving 16 bases between the germline ends. Germline CDR1 reads MDHEN; CDR2 reads SYDVKM. The CDR3 DNA follows: TGTGCCACCCTAAATCTCCCCGGCGGGGAGCTGTTTTTT. Translated: CATLNLPGGELFF.

This sequence joins TRBV18 and TRBJ2-1; D might be TRBD2 (5 bases). Trimming left V 2 bases short and J 6 bases short, with 14 bases between. Per the germline V gene, CDR1 is KGHSH and CDR2 is LQKENI. This CDR3 is 15 amino acids long. In DNA form, the CDR3 reads TGTGCCAGCTCACCATTGGCGGGTCCTACCAATGAGCAGTTCTTC. Translation gives CASSPLAGPTNEQFF. The whole variable domain, filled in from reference TRBV18 and TRBJ2-1, reads NAGVMQNPRHLVRRRGQEARLRCSPMKGHSHVYWYRQLPEEGLKFMVYLQKENIIDESGMPKERFSAEFPKEGPSILRIQQVVRGDSAAYFCASSPLAGPTNEQFFGPGTRLTVL.

This chain connects TRBV5-6 to TRBJ1-1; 10 nucleotides align to TRBD1. The CDR3 totals 15 residues. Germline values: CDR1 SGHDT, CDR2 YYEEEE. Trimming took 0 bases from V and 7 from J; bases not matched to a gene: 6. CDR3 bases: TGTGCCAGCAGCTTGGTCGACAGGGGGCAGGGTGAAGCTTTCTTT. Its translation: CASSLVDRGQGEAFF.

The V gene is TRBV28, the J gene TRBJ2-2; D is unclear. V was cut by 5 bases and J by 5 bases, with 6 bases left in between. The CDR3 consists of 12 residues. Germline-derived CDR1 and CDR2 are MDHEN and SYDVKM. CDR3 sequence: CASSTETGELFF. The CDR3 DNA sequence: TGTGCCAGCAGTACAGAGACCGGGGAGCTGTTTTTT.

The chain couples TRBV10-3 to TRBJ1-2; D gene ambiguous. Trimming cost V 3 bases and J 5 bases, with 7 bases left between them. The CDR3 covers 12 residues. Germline CDR1 reads ENHRY; CDR2 reads SYGVKD. The CDR3 DNA is TGTGCCATCAGTGATCAGTGGTATGGCTACACCTTC. Translation gives CAISDQWYGYTF.

The V gene is TRBV27, the J gene TRBJ2-7; a possible D gene is TRBD2 (5 bases). Germline-derived CDR1 and CDR2 are MNHEY and SMNVEV (reference sequence). The length of the CDR3 is 15 residues. The V end was cut by 2 bases, the J end by 2 bases, with 13 bases between. CDR3 DNA: TGTGCCAGCAGTTTAAAGGCTAGCTCGGCCTACGAGCAGTACTTC. Amino acid sequence: CASSLKASSAYEQYF.

The chain employs TRBV18 and TRBJ2-3; D is unclear. Per the germline V gene, CDR1 is KGHSH and CDR2 is LQKENI. V lost 4 bases, J lost 4 bases, and 21 bases lay in between. CDR3 length: 17 amino acids. CDR3 DNA sequence: TGTGCCAGCTCACTATTCCCAGCTCAACCCCCCCCAGATACGCAGTATTTT. It codes for CASSLFPAQPPPDTQYF.

This clone has only one observation. The chain combines TRBV5-1 with TRBJ2-7, with 9 bases that match TRBD1. J lost 1 base, V lost 2 bases, and 4 bases had no gene match. The CDR3 has 15 residues. Per germline, CDR1 SGHRS and CDR2 YFSETQ. The DNA for the CDR3 is TGCGCCAGCAGCTTTCGGACAGGGGCGTCCTACGAGCAGTACTTC. Its translation is CASSFRTGASYEQYF.

Here the CDR3 DNA reads TGTGCCAGCATGTTGGTGGGAAATCAGCCCCAGCATTTT. Protein sequence: CASMLVGNQPQHF. The rearrangement links TRBV4-2 to TRBJ1-5; no clear D gene. The ends were cut back, 7 bases at V and 4 bases at J, with 11 bases in the middle. Germline loops: CDR1 LGHNA, CDR2 YNFKEQ. This CDR3 is built from 13 residues.

The rearrangement links TRBV6-5 to TRBJ2-7; TRBD1 aligns across 8 bases. Germline V lookup: CDR1 MNHEY, CDR2 SVGAGI. This CDR3 is built from 13 residues. The V segment lost 4 bases and the J segment 6 bases; nucleotides outside the gene matches: 5. The CDR3 DNA reads as TGTGCCAGCAGTTGGACAGGGAACGGCGAGCAGTACTTC. Protein sequence: CASSWTGNGEQYF.

V gene TRBV7-2 combines with J gene TRBJ2-4; 7 bases agree with TRBD2. CDR1 and CDR2 (germline): SGHTA, FQGNSA. V gave up 1 base and J gave up 10 bases; unmatched junction bases: 10. The CDR3 contains 15 residues. CDR3 sequence (DNA): TGTGCCAGCAGCTTAGGGGGAGGGCAGGCGGGTATTCAGTACTTC. It translates to CASSLGGGQAGIQYF.

This chain connects TRBV7-9 to TRBJ2-1; TRBD2 aligns across 14 bases. Unmatched junction bases numbered 6, after V lost 3 bases and J lost 5 bases. CDR3 length: 17 amino acids. Germline loops: CDR1 SEHNR, CDR2 FQNEAQ (reference sequence). CDR3 region: CASSLRGLAGDNNEQFF. CDR3 bases: TGTGCCAGCAGCTTGAGGGGACTAGCGGGAGATAACAATGAGCAGTTCTTC.

V gene TRBV4-3 combines with J gene TRBJ1-1; 9 bases line up with TRBD1. V lost 1 base and J lost 8; bases outside the gene matches: 8. The CDR3 extends over 15 amino acids. The V gene's germline CDR1 is LGHNA and CDR2 YSLEER. The CDR3 nucleotides read TGCGCCAGCAGCCAAGTCGAGGACAGGGGAAAAGAAGCTTTCTTT. Translated: CASSQVEDRGKEAFF.

The gene calls are TRBV5-4 and TRBJ2-3; perhaps TRBD2 as D (7 bases). This CDR3 spans 15 amino acids. The germline V gene encodes CDR1 SGHNT and CDR2 YYREEE (reference sequence). Between the trimmed V and J ends, which lost 4 bases and 0 bases, there was a span of 12 bases. The CDR3 sequence: CASSVGGRSTDTQYF. Here the CDR3 DNA reads TGTGCCAGCAGCGTGGGGGGGCGGAGCACAGATACGCAGTATTTT.